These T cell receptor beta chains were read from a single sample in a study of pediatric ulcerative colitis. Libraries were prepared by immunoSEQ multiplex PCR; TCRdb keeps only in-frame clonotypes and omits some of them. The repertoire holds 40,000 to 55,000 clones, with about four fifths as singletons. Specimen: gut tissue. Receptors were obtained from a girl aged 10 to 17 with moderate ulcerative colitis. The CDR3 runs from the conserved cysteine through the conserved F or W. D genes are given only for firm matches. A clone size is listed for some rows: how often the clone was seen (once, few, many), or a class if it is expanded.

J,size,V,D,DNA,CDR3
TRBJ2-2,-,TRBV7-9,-,TGTGCCAGCAGCTTAGACACCCTCCCCGGGGAGCTGTTTTTT,CASSLDTLPGELFF
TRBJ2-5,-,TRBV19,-,TGTGCCAGTAGTATTCGCCAGGGTGGGCAAGAGACCCAGTACTTC,CASSIRQGGQETQYF
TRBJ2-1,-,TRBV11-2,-,TGTGCCAGCAGCTTAACCGGGGGCTCCTACAATGAGCAGTTCTTC,CASSLTGGSYNEQFF
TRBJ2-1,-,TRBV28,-,TGTGCCAGCAGTTTATTGAGATCCAATGAGCAGTTCTTC,CASSLLRSNEQFF
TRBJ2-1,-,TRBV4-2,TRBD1,TGTGCCAGCAGTTCCTCAGGGGGTCAGGAGCAGTTCTTC,CASSSSGGQEQFF
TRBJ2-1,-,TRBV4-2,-,TGTGCCAGCAGCCAAGGGGGCGGTCAACCGTACAATGAGCAGTTCTTC,CASSQGGGQPYNEQFF
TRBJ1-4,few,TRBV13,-,TGTGCCAGCAGCTTAGGAGGGAAACTGTTTTTT,CASSLGGKLFF
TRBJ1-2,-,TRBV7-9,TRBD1,TGTGCCAGCAGCGCCTCGGGACAGGGGGGTTATGGCTACACCTTC,CASSASGQGGYGYTF
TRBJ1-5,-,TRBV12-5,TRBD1,TGTGCTAGTGGTCAGTGGGACAGAGAATATCAGCCCCAGCATTTT,CASGQWDREYQPQHF
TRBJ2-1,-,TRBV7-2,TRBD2,TGTGCCAGCAGCTCCCGGGGGGACTACAATGAGCAGTTCTTC,CASSSRGDYNEQFF
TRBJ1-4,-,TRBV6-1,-,TGTGCCAGCAGTGAAGCCCCGGGAGGCGCAACTAATGAAAAACTGTTTTTT,CASSEAPGGATNEKLFF
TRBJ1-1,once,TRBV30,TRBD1,TGTGCCTGGAGGCCCTGGGACAGCAACACTGAAGCTTTCTTT,CAWRPWDSNTEAFF
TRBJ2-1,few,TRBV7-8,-,TGTGCCAGCAGCTTAGCTAGTTGGGGCGATGAGCAGTTCTTC,CASSLASWGDEQFF
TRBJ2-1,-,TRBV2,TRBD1,TGTGCCAGCAAAAGGACAGGGAATACCTACAATGAGCAGTTCTTC,CASKRTGNTYNEQFF
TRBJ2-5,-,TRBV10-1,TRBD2,TGCGCCAGCAGTGGGGGACTAGCGGAGACCCAGTACTTC,CASSGGLAETQYF